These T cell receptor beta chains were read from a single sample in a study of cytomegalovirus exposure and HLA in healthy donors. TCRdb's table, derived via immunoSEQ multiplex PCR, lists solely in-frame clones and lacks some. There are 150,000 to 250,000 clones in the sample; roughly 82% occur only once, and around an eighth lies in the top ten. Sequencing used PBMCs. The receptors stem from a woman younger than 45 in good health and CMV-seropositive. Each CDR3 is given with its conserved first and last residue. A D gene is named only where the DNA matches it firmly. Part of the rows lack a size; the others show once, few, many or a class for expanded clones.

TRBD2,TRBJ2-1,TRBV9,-,CASSVGIAGGFTEQFF,TGTGCCAGCAGCGTAGGAATCGCGGGAGGGTTTACTGAGCAGTTCTTC
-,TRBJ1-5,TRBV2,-,CASSDAGRQPQHF,TGTGCCAGCAGTGACGCAGGGCGGCAGCCCCAGCATTTT
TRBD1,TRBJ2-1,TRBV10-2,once,CASSLKVGTGGHEQFF,TGCGCCAGCAGCTTAAAGGTCGGGACAGGGGGACATGAGCAGTTCTTC
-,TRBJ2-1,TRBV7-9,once,CASSLRSAGNEQFF,TGTGCCAGCAGCTTGCGAAGCGCAGGGAATGAGCAGTTCTTC
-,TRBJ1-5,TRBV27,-,CASSRQRGGREPQHF,TGTGCCAGCAGCAGACAAAGAGGGGGAAGGGAGCCCCAGCATTTT
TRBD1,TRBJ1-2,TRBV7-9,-,CASSTRQGSGGYTF,TGTGCCAGCAGCACCCGACAGGGTTCGGGTGGCTACACCTTC
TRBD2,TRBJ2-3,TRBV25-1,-,CASSDSALAGGRLNTQYF,TGTGCCAGCAGTGACTCCGCCCTAGCGGGAGGCCGATTAAATACGCAGTATTTT
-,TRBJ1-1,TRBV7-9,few,CASSSGESSYLAFF,TGTGCCAGCAGTTCGGGGGAAAGTTCCTACCTAGCTTTCTTT
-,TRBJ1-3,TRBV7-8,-,CASSPRVGLGNTIYF,TGTGCCAGCAGCCCCCGGGTGGGACTCGGGAACACCATATATTTT
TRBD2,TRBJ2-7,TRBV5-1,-,CASRRAGGPYEQYF,TGCGCCAGCAGGAGGGCGGGAGGGCCCTACGAGCAGTACTTC
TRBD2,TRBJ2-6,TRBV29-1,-,CSVLGGGSSGANVLTF,TGCAGCGTTTTGGGCGGGGGTAGCTCTGGGGCCAACGTCCTGACTTTC
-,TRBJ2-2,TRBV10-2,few,CASSYRDTGELFF,TGCGCCAGCAGTTACAGGGACACCGGGGAGCTGTTTTTT
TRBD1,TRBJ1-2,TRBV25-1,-,CASSERTAGGGYTF,TGTGCCAGCAGTGAACGGACGGCAGGGGGGGGCTACACCTTC
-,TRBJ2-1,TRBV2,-,CASSLWETGNNEQFF,TGTGCCAGCTCCCTCTGGGAGACAGGAAACAATGAGCAGTTCTTC
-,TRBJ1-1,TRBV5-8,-,CASSRRVTEAFF,TGTGCCAGCAGCCGCAGGGTCACTGAAGCTTTCTTT